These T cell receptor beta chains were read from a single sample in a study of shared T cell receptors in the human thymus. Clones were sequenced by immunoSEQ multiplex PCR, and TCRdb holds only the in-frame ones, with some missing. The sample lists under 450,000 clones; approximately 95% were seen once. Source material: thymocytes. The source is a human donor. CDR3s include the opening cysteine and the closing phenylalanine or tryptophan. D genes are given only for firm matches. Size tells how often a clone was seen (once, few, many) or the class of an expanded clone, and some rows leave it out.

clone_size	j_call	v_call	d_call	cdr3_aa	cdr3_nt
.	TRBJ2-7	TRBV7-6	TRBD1	CASSSGQGHYEQYF	TGTGCCAGCAGCTCCGGACAGGGTCACTACGAGCAGTACTTC
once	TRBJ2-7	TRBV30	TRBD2	CAWRGSGRRHEQYF	TGTGCCTGGAGGGGGAGCGGGAGACGGCACGAGCAGTACTTC
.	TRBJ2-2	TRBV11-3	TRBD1	CASGNRGPGELFF	TGTGCCAGCGGGAACAGGGGGCCCGGGGAGCTGTTTTTT
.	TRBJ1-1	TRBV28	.	CASSFGSGPEAFF	TGTGCCAGCAGTTTCGGATCGGGACCTGAAGCTTTCTTT
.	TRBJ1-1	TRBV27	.	CASSLGARTEAFF	TGTGCCAGCAGTTTAGGGGCGCGGACTGAAGCTTTCTTT
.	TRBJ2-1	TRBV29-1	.	CSVGVAGLVYEQFF	TGCAGCGTTGGGGTCGCGGGCCTCGTCTATGAGCAGTTCTTC
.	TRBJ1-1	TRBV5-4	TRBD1	CASSWGDRGLTEAFF	TGTGCCAGCAGCTGGGGGGACAGGGGACTGACTGAAGCTTTCTTT
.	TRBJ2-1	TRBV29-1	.	CSVDLGGPEQFF	TGCAGCGTAGACCTAGGTGGCCCTGAGCAGTTCTTC
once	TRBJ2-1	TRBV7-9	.	CASSLGPGRSYNEQFF	TGTGCCAGCAGCTTAGGTCCAGGGAGATCCTACAATGAGCAGTTCTTC
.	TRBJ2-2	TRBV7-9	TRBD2	CASSSGLSNTGELFF	TGTGCCAGCAGCTCGGGACTATCGAACACCGGGGAGCTGTTTTTT
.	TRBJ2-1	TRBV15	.	CATSGARENSYNEQFF	TGTGCCACCAGCGGAGCCAGGGAAAACTCCTACAATGAGCAGTTCTTC
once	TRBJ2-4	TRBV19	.	CASVKRPAKNIQYF	TGTGCCAGTGTAAAGCGGCCAGCCAAAAACATTCAGTACTTC
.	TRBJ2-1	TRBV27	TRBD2	CASSLSHSGGSYNEQFF	TGTGCCAGCAGTTTATCTCACAGCGGGGGGTCCTACAATGAGCAGTTCTTC
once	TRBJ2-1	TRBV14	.	CASSHENSYNEQFF	TGTGCCAGCAGCCACGAGAACTCCTACAATGAGCAGTTCTTC
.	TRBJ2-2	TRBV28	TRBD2	CASSSGTRGTGELFF	TGTGCCAGCAGTTCCGGGACTAGAGGCACCGGGGAGCTGTTTTTT
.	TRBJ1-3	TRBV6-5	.	CASSYSTGSGNTIYF	TGTGCCAGCAGTTACTCCACAGGGTCTGGAAACACCATATATTTT
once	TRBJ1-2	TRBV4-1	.	CASSQGMVRERYYGYTF	TGCGCCAGCAGCCAAGGGATGGTTAGGGAGCGATACTATGGCTACACCTTC
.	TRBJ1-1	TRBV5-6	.	CASSSPVLEGTEAFF	TGTGCCAGCAGCTCCCCAGTACTGGAGGGCACTGAAGCTTTCTTT
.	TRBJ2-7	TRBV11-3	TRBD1	CASSSRDSSYEQYF	TGTGCCAGCAGCTCCCGGGACAGCTCCTACGAGCAGTACTTC
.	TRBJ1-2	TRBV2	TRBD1	CASKRDRYYGYTF	TGTGCCAGCAAGCGGGACAGGTACTATGGCTACACCTTC
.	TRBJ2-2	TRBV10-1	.	CASSESSATGELFF	TGCGCCAGCAGTGAGTCCAGCGCCACCGGGGAGCTGTTTTTT
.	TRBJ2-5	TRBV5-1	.	CASSGAIQETQYF	TGCGCCAGCTCTGGGGCAATCCAAGAGACCCAGTACTTC
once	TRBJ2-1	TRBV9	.	CASSVAFDVSSSYNEQFF	TGTGCCAGCAGCGTAGCCTTTGATGTCTCCAGCTCCTACAATGAGCAGTTCTTC
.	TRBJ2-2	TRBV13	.	CASSLRLGPVTRGATGELFF	TGTGCCAGCAGCTTAAGGTTAGGGCCAGTAACACGAGGGGCCACCGGGGAGCTGTTTTTT
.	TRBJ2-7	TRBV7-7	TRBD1	CASSLGQGSSYEQYF	TGTGCCAGCAGCTTGGGACAGGGGAGCTCCTACGAGCAGTACTTC
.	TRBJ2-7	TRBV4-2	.	CASSQEGGSYEQYF	TGTGCCAGCAGCCAAGAGGGCGGATCCTACGAGCAGTACTTC
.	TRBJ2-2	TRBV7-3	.	CASSSLTRPNTGELFF	TGTGCCAGCAGCTCTCTGACCCGCCCTAACACCGGGGAGCTGTTTTTT
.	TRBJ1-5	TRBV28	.	CASSLWDRRNQPQHF	TGTGCCAGCAGTTTGTGGGACCGGCGCAATCAGCCCCAGCATTTT
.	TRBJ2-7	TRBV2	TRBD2	CASRASGRWNDEQYF	TGTGCCAGCAGGGCTAGCGGGAGATGGAACGACGAGCAGTACTTC
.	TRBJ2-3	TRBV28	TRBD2	CASRMGLADTQYF	TGTGCCAGCAGAATGGGACTAGCGGATACGCAGTATTTT
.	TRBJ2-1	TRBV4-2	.	CASSQDGSGGRYYNEQFF	TGTGCCAGCAGCCAAGATGGGTCTGGCGGGCGTTATTACAATGAGCAGTTCTTC
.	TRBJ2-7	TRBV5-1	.	CASSVHPSSYEQYF	TGCGCCAGCAGCGTACACCCGAGCTCCTACGAGCAGTACTTC
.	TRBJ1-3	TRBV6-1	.	CASSDRGSSLSGNTIYF	TGTGCCAGCAGTGATCGAGGCAGTTCCCTCTCTGGAAACACCATATATTTT
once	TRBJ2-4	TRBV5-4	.	CASSPFRGDKGNIQYF	TGTGCCAGCAGCCCTTTCCGGGGGGACAAGGGGAACATTCAGTACTTC
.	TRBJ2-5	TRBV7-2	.	CASSTWDQETQYF	TGTGCCAGCAGCACGTGGGACCAAGAGACCCAGTACTTC
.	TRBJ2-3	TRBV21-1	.	CASSKRGTRTDTQYF	TGTGCCAGCAGCAAAAGGGGAACCCGCACAGATACGCAGTATTTT
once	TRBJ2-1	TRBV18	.	CASSHKGPSYNEQFF	TGTGCCAGCTCTCATAAGGGACCCTCCTACAATGAGCAGTTCTTC
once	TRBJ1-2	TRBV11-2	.	CASSLGKHRFNYGYTF	TGTGCCAGCAGCTTGGGTAAACATCGGTTTAACTATGGCTACACCTTC
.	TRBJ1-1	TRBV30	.	CAWARQVRTEAFF	TGTGCCTGGGCCCGACAGGTTCGGACTGAAGCTTTCTTT
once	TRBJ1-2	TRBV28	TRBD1	CASSFRDRGSYGYTF	TGTGCCAGCAGTTTTCGGGACAGGGGGTCCTATGGCTACACCTTC
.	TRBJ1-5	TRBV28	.	CASRAPGRPEKPQHF	TGTGCCAGCAGAGCCCCGGGACGGCCCGAGAAGCCCCAGCATTTT
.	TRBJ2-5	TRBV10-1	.	CASSESRVQDQETQYF	TGCGCCAGCAGTGAGTCCCGGGTACAGGACCAAGAGACCCAGTACTTC
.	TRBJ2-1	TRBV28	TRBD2	CASSRVAGGHNEQFF	TGTGCCAGCAGCCGGGTAGCGGGAGGGCACAATGAGCAGTTCTTC
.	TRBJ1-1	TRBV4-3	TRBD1	CASSLNGQGNTEAFF	TGCGCCAGCAGCCTAAATGGACAGGGGAACACTGAAGCTTTCTTT
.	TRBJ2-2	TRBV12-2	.	CASRTGLAETDGELFF	TGTGCAAGTCGCACCGGACTAGCGGAGACGGACGGGGAGCTGTTTTTT
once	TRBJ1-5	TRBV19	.	CASSMGRGIGNQPQHF	TGTGCCAGTAGTATGGGCAGGGGCATTGGCAATCAGCCCCAGCATTTT
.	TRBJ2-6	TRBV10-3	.	CAISEPPGAPSGANVLTF	TGTGCCATCAGTGAGCCGCCGGGGGCCCCCTCTGGGGCCAACGTCCTGACTTTC
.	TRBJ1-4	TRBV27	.	CASSQTERGTNEKLFF	TGTGCCAGCAGTCAAACGGAGCGAGGTACTAATGAAAAACTGTTTTTT
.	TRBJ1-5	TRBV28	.	CASRTRRGIMTPQHF	TGTGCCAGCAGGACTCGGAGGGGTATCATGACGCCCCAGCATTTT
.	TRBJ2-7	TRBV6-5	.	CASSPTWYEQYF	TGTGCCAGCAGTCCGACTTGGTACGAGCAGTACTTC
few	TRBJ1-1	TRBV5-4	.	CASSLPGNTTEAFF	TGTGCCAGCAGCTTGCCAGGGAATACCACTGAAGCTTTCTTT
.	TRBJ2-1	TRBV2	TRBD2	CARTGLAGGFSYNEQFF	TGTGCCAGAACAGGACTAGCGGGAGGGTTCTCCTACAATGAGCAGTTCTTC
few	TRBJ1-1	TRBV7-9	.	CASSPQGNEAFF	TGTGCCAGCAGCCCCCAGGGGAATGAAGCTTTCTTT
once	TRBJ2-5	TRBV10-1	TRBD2	CASSDRGRDQETQYF	TGCGCCAGCAGTGATCGCGGGAGGGATCAAGAGACCCAGTACTTC
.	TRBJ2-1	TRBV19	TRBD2	CASSIDLSAREGLEQFF	TGTGCCAGTAGTATAGATCTATCGGCGCGGGAGGGCCTTGAGCAGTTCTTC
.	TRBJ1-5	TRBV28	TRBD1	CASSSIRQGWSQPQHF	TGTGCCAGCAGTTCCATTAGACAGGGTTGGAGTCAGCCCCAGCATTTT
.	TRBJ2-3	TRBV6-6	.	CASSYVWQSTDTQYF	TGTGCCAGCAGTTACGTTTGGCAGTCCACAGATACGCAGTATTTT
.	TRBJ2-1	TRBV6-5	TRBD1	CASGTGHNEQFF	TGTGCCAGTGGGACAGGCCACAATGAGCAGTTCTTC